The present entry profiles one T cell receptor beta chain with its context. Antigen: not known. The sample originates from a study of regulatory T cells in long-lasting Graves disease. The study's findings and limits: Preferential use of TRBV28, TRBJ1-2 and TRBJ2-5 was seen in persistent disease. Only peripheral blood was studied, not thyroid tissue.

Germline values: CDR1 SQVTM, CDR2 ANQGSEA. Losses at the gene ends were 0 bases for V and 2 bases for J; bases not matched to a gene: 10. The CDR3 spans 16 residues. The time point is: persistent/refractory GD, antithyroid drugs over 5 years with positive TRAb. RNA from PBMCs was the source of the TCR library. Arm-PCR of CDR3 regions and iRepertoire HTBI primers were the basis on which TCR beta libraries were built. TCRdb re-called the multiplex PCR reads with MiXCR, one entry per CDR3 protein. This table has around 400,000 distinct CDR3 sequences, roughly 23% appearing once. The sequenced sample was peripheral blood mononuclear cells (PBMCs), obtained when the disease was refractory, from a patient treated with antithyroid drugs. The TCR originated in a female donor with Graves disease. The V gene is TRBV29-1, the J gene TRBJ2-7; the match to TRBD1 covers 7 bases. CDR3 sequence: CSVEESGQGEPYEQYF. The CDR3 DNA is TGCAGCGTTGAAGAAAGCGGTCAGGGGGAACCCTACGAGCAGTACTTC.